The 18 T cell receptor beta chains below were found in one sample sequenced in a study of OX40 agonist ivuxolimab in advanced cancers. Assay: immunoSEQ multiplex PCR; the TCRdb copy retains only in-frame clones and omits some. The profile shows some 37,000 clones, roughly nine tenths of them singletons. The specimen comprised CD4+ or CD8+ T cells sorted from blood, sampled in a trial of the OX40 agonist ivuxolimab. The receptors were gathered from an adult with an advanced solid tumor such as melanoma, head and neck, liver or kidney cancer.

This chain connects TRBV6-1 to TRBJ1-6, with D perhaps matching TRBD1 (6 bases). The V gene's germline CDR1 is MNHNS and CDR2 SASEGT. The CDR3 consists of 14 residues. V lost 5 bases, J lost 7 bases, and 12 bases lay in between. The CDR3 DNA sequence: TGTGCCAGCAGTTTCGGACAGAGGAATTCACCCCTCCACTTT. As protein: CASSFGQRNSPLHF.

The chain joins TRBV6-1 to TRBJ2-1; no reliable D call. Germline V gene lookup returns CDR1 MNHNS and CDR2 SASEGT. The CDR3 has 15 amino acids. Between the trimmed V and J ends, which lost 5 bases and 0 bases, there was a span of 11 bases. DNA of the CDR3: TGTGCCAGCAGTAAGAATCCTGACTCCTACAATGAGCAGTTCTTC. This codes for CASSKNPDSYNEQFF.

The J gene is TRBJ2-7, the V gene TRBV5-1; D unclear. Looked up from germline, CDR1 is SGHRS and CDR2 is YFSETQ. This CDR3 is built from 14 residues. Trimming took 1 base from V and 1 from J, leaving 9 bases between them. The CDR3 DNA is TGCGCCAGCAGCTTGAGTCCCTGGTCCTACGAGCAGTACTTC. Protein product: CASSLSPWSYEQYF.

This chain uses TRBV9 with TRBJ2-2; TRBD1 aligns across 7 bases. V was pared by 3 bases and J by 7 bases, with 3 bases of the junction left unmatched. The CDR3 is 13 residues long. Germline V lookup: CDR1 SGDLS, CDR2 YYNGEE. The CDR3 here is CASSASGGGELFF. Written as DNA, the CDR3 is TGTGCCAGCAGCGCCTCAGGGGGCGGGGAGCTGTTTTTT. The whole variable domain, remainder taken from reference TRBV9 and TRBJ2-2, is DSGVTQTPKHLITATGQRVTLRCSPRSGDLSVYWYQQSLDQGLQFLIQYYNGEERAKGNILERFSAQQFPDLHSELNLSSLELGDSALYFCASSASGGGELFFGEGSRLTVL.

The genes are TRBV7-2 and TRBJ1-3; D is uncertain. Germline V gene lookup returns CDR1 SGHTA and CDR2 FQGNSA. The CDR3 loop spans 14 amino acids. Trimming removed 3 bases from V and 4 bases from J, with 10 bases in between. The CDR3 DNA is TGTGCCAGCAGCTTTTCAAAGCCGGGAAACACCATATATTTT. It yields the protein CASSFSKPGNTIYF. The full variable domain, rest sourced from reference TRBV7-2 and TRBJ1-3, is GAGVSQSPSNKVTEKGKDVELRCDPISGHTALYWYRQSLGQGLEFLIYFQGNSAPDKSGLPSDRFSAERTGGSVSTLTIQRTQQEDSAVYLCASSFSKPGNTIYFGEGSWLTVV.

This clone has only one observation. The rearrangement uses TRBV6-1 and TRBJ2-3; 7 bases are a match to TRBD2. Trimming cost V 6 bases and J 4 bases; bases outside gene matches: 4. The CDR3 spans 13 residues. Germline V gene lookup returns CDR1 MNHNS and CDR2 SASEGT. CDR3 nucleotides: TGTGCCAGCAGGGGGGGGGTCGCAGATACGCAGTATTTT. This gives the protein CASRGGVADTQYF.

The chain uses TRBV6-5 and TRBJ1-1, with 8 bases lining up with TRBD1. Germline V gene lookup returns CDR1 MNHEY and CDR2 SVGAGI. After removal of 2 bases from V and 2 bases from J, the junction contained 1 base not matched to a gene. The CDR3 length is 14 residues. The CDR3 loop is CASSYDRGNTEAFF. In nucleotides, the CDR3 is TGTGCCAGCAGTTACGACAGGGGAAACACTGAAGCTTTCTTT.

This rearrangement joins TRBV29-1 to TRBJ2-4, with D unclear. The ends were cut back, 4 bases at V and 1 base at J, with 11 bases in the middle. The CDR3 extends over 14 amino acids. Germline CDR1 and CDR2: SQVTM and ANQGSEA. The CDR3 DNA sequence: TGCAGCGTTGCCCACCGACTGGCCAAAAACATTCAGTACTTC. Protein: CSVAHRLAKNIQYF. The entire variable domain, with the rest obtained from reference TRBV29-1 and TRBJ2-4, is as follows: SAVISQKPSRDICQRGTSLTIQCQVDSQVTMMFWYRQQPGQSLTLIATANQGSEATYESGFVIDKFPISRPNLTFSTLTVSNMSPEDSSIYLCSVAHRLAKNIQYFGAGTRLSVL.

J is TRBJ2-7 and V is TRBV7-8, with D uncertain. This CDR3 region has 13 residues. Trimming removed 1 base from V and 2 bases from J, with 6 bases in between. Germline-derived CDR1 and CDR2 are SGHVS and FQNEAQ. CDR3 amino acids: CASSLGFPYEQYF. CDR3 nucleotides: TGTGCCAGCAGCTTAGGATTCCCCTACGAGCAGTACTTC.

The genes are TRBV28 and TRBJ2-7; D remains unclear. The V and J ends lost 2 bases and 2 bases respectively, with 19 bases between them. This CDR3 region has 17 residues. From germline, CDR1 is MDHEN and CDR2 SYDVKM. CDR3 nucleotides: TGTGCCAGCAGTTTACGTACGGTCACCGTAACGGCCTACGAGCAGTACTTC. This encodes CASSLRTVTVTAYEQYF.

The V call is TRBV7-7, the J call TRBJ2-3; D remains unclear. The CDR3 is made up of 14 amino acids. Germline-derived CDR1 and CDR2 are SSHAT and FNYEAQ (reference sequence). The ends were cut back, 1 base at V and 2 bases at J, with 7 bases in the middle. CDR3 region: CASSLDGATDTQYF. As DNA, the CDR3 is TGTGCCAGCAGCTTAGACGGAGCCACAGATACGCAGTATTTT.

The chain combines TRBV7-8 with TRBJ2-2, with D perhaps TRBD1 (5 bases). CDR1 and CDR2 (germline): SGHVS, FQNEAQ. V was trimmed by 4 bases and J by 4 bases, leaving 10 bases between them. This CDR3 is 14 amino acids long. Written as DNA, the CDR3 is TGTGCCAGCAGCTCAACAGGTTTCACCGGGGAGCTGTTTTTT. Protein sequence: CASSSTGFTGELFF. Using reference TRBV7-8 and TRBJ2-2 for the parts outside the CDR3, the full variable domain is GAGVSQSPRYKVAKRGQDVALRCDPISGHVSLFWYQQALGQGPEFLTYFQNEAQLDKSGLPSDRFFAERPEGSVSTLKIQRTQQEDSAVYLCASSSTGFTGELFFGEGSRLTVL.

This clone was observed a single time. CDR3 amino acids: CAITPGGSNYGYTF. The CDR3 region has the DNA TGTGCCATCACCCCCGGGGGTTCTAACTATGGCTACACCTTC. V and J are TRBV6-6 and TRBJ1-2; perhaps TRBD1 as D (5 bases). The germline V gene encodes CDR1 MNHNY and CDR2 SVGAGI (reference sequence). CDR3 size: 14 residues. Between the trimmed V and J ends, which lost 10 bases and 0 bases, there was a span of 15 bases.

The gene calls are TRBV30 and TRBJ1-5; 8 bases are a match to TRBD1. The CDR3 consists of 16 residues. CDR1 and CDR2 from the germline V gene are GTSNPN and SVGIG (reference sequence). The V and J ends lost 2 bases and 0 bases, in that order; junction bases with no gene match: 6. In DNA form, the CDR3 reads TGTGCCTGGAGTCCCCAGGGGGCACATAGCAATCAGCCCCAGCATTTT. It specifies CAWSPQGAHSNQPQHF.

The rearrangement joins TRBV7-6 to TRBJ2-1, with 12 bases fitting TRBD2. CDR3 length equals 14 residues. Looked up from germline, CDR1 is SGHVS and CDR2 is FNYEAQ. V lost 5 bases and J lost 14; bases outside the gene matches: 10. The chain's CDR3 is CASSGVGLAGGEFF. CDR3 coding DNA: TGTGCCAGCAGCGGGGTGGGGCTAGCGGGAGGGGAGTTCTTC.

About this clone itself: Compared with germline, one end of the junction differs, possibly owing to a read error. J is TRBJ1-1 and V is TRBV11-3, with D uncertain. This CDR3 comprises 13 residues. The germline gives CDR1 SGHNT, CDR2 YENEEA. The CDR3 loop reads CASSLGRGTEAFF. The CDR3 region has the DNA TGTGCCAGCAGTTTAGGGCGGGGAACTGAAGCTTTCTTT.

In its sample, this clone was seen once. J is TRBJ2-7 and V is TRBV7-9, with D perhaps matching TRBD2 (6 bases). V was pared by 5 bases and J by 7 bases, with 21 bases between. Germline values: CDR1 SEHNR, CDR2 FQNEAQ (reference sequence). This CDR3 contains 15 residues. Here the CDR3 reads CASSRRDSQGAEQYF. CDR3 coding DNA: TGTGCCAGCAGCCGAAGGGACTCCCAGGGAGCGGAGCAGTACTTC.

V and J are TRBV6-6 and TRBJ2-2; 8 bases line up with TRBD1. This CDR3 comprises 14 residues. The trim removed 10 bases at V and 7 bases at J, leaving 11 bases unmatched. Germline V gene data show CDR1 as MNHNY and CDR2 as SVGAGI (reference sequence). For the CDR3, the DNA is TGTGCCACCCACCCTCAGGGGGCCTTCGGGGAGCTGTTTTTT. This sequence encodes CATHPQGAFGELFF.